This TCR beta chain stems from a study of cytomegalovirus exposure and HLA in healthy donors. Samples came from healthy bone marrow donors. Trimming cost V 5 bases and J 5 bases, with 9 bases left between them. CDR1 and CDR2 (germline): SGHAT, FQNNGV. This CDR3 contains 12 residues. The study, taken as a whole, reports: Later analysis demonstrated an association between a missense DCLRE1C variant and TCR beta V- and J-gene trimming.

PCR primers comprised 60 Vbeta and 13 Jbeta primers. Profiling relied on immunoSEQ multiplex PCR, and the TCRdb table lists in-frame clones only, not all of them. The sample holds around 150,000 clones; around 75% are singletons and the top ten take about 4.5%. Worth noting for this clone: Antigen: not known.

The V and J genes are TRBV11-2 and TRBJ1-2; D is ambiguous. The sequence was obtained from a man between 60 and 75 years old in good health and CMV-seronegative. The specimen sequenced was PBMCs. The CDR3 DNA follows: TGTGCCAGCAGCCCCTCGGGATATGGCTACACCTTC. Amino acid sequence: CASSPSGYGYTF.